Detailed here is one T cell receptor (beta chain). This CDR3 is built from 16 residues. Germline trimming cut 4 bases from V and 4 bases from J; bases unmatched to any gene: 9. From germline, CDR1 is SGDLS and CDR2 YYNGEE. Original methodology: Amplifying reference gene primers gave estimates of nucleated cell counts. TCRdb's copy holds only in-frame clones and misses some; the assay was immunoSEQ multiplex PCR. The V and J calls and the clone size are those of that table, but D and trimming were determined from the DNA. This table has about 180,000 clones, around 83% appearing once. Either two negative PCRs, clearance, or symptom resolution qualified Cohort 3 donors as recovered. This record belongs to a study of blood T cell repertoires in COVID-19. Study information: PBMCs, B-cell-depleted T cells, or T cells provided the cDNA or gDNA that made up the material.

Sample: PBMCs or T cells enriched from blood (not recorded which). The receptor was derived from a man aged 50-60 years who had recovered from COVID-19. The V gene is TRBV9, the J gene TRBJ1-4; 8 nucleotides line up with TRBD1. The CDR3 sequence is CASSLEQGGNNEKLFF. The CDR3 nucleotides are TGTGCCAGCAGCCTAGAACAGGGGGGAAATAATGAAAAACTGTTTTTT.